This is a list of T cell receptor beta chains from one sample in a study of cytomegalovirus exposure and HLA in healthy donors. Sequenced by immunoSEQ multiplex PCR; TCRdb stores in-frame clones only, minus some. Among some 180,000 clones, around 73% were seen once, and the ten largest hold just under 3%. Sequencing was carried out using PBMCs. The source of these receptors is a young woman in good health and CMV-seronegative. Each CDR3 is given with its conserved first and last residue. Each record gives: clone size, V gene, J gene, D gene, CDR3 protein, CDR3 DNA. D genes are given only for firm matches. Some rows mark clone size as missing; the rest say once, few, many or name a class of expanded clone.

size: .
V: TRBV2
J: TRBJ1-1
D: TRBD1
CDR3: CASSLQGENTEAFF
DNA: TGTGCCAGCAGCCTACAGGGGGAGAACACTGAAGCTTTCTTT

size: .
V: TRBV14
J: TRBJ2-7
D: .
CDR3: CASSPGGKTYEQYF
DNA: TGTGCCAGCAGCCCGGGCGGGAAGACCTACGAGCAGTACTTC

size: .
V: TRBV28
J: TRBJ2-7
D: .
CDR3: CASSYHRGGRGYEQYF
DNA: TGTGCCAGCAGTTACCACCGGGGGGGCAGGGGGTACGAGCAGTACTTC

size: few
V: TRBV27
J: TRBJ2-7
D: .
CDR3: CASRPAPRPGEQYF
DNA: TGTGCCAGCAGGCCCGCGCCCCGACCGGGGGAGCAGTACTTC

size: .
V: TRBV30
J: TRBJ1-4
D: TRBD1
CDR3: CAWSPPDRFNEKLFF
DNA: TGTGCCTGGAGTCCACCGGACAGGTTTAATGAAAAACTGTTTTTT

size: .
V: TRBV6-5
J: TRBJ2-3
D: .
CDR3: CASSYGGPQYF
DNA: TGTGCCAGCAGTTACGGCGGGCCGCAGTATTTT

size: .
V: TRBV11-1
J: TRBJ1-1
D: .
CDR3: CASSPGQLNTEAFF
DNA: TGTGCCAGCAGCCCAGGACAGCTGAACACTGAAGCTTTCTTT

size: .
V: TRBV27
J: TRBJ2-1
D: .
CDR3: CASSFSSGNEQFF
DNA: TGTGCCAGCAGTTTCAGTTCGGGGAATGAGCAGTTCTTC

size: .
V: TRBV18
J: TRBJ2-3
D: .
CDR3: CASSPRERSTDTQYF
DNA: TGTGCCAGCTCACCACGGGAGCGGAGCACAGATACGCAGTATTTT

size: .
V: TRBV27
J: TRBJ2-7
D: .
CDR3: CASSLGRAYEQYF
DNA: TGTGCCAGCAGTTTAGGCAGGGCCTACGAGCAGTACTTC

size: .
V: TRBV6-5
J: TRBJ1-1
D: .
CDR3: CASSQRGPMGAFF
DNA: TGTGCCAGCAGCCAGAGAGGGCCTATGGGAGCTTTCTTT

size: .
V: TRBV10-1
J: TRBJ2-3
D: .
CDR3: CASSAVAGTQYF
DNA: TGCGCCAGCAGTGCAGTAGCTGGTACGCAGTATTTT

size: .
V: TRBV28
J: TRBJ2-7
D: TRBD2
CDR3: CASSSMTSGMKHEQYF
DNA: TGTGCCAGCAGTTCTATGACTAGCGGGATGAAACACGAGCAGTACTTC

size: .
V: TRBV19
J: TRBJ1-2
D: .
CDR3: CARPKNQGYYGYTF
DNA: TGTGCCAGACCCAAAAATCAGGGATACTATGGCTACACCTTC

size: .
V: TRBV28
J: TRBJ2-1
D: .
CDR3: CASSYLLAEDNEQFF
DNA: TGTGCCAGCAGTTACTTACTAGCTGAGGACAATGAGCAGTTCTTC

size: .
V: TRBV18
J: TRBJ2-7
D: TRBD1
CDR3: CASSPQGAVPYEQYF
DNA: TGTGCCAGCTCACCACAGGGGGCCGTCCCATACGAGCAGTACTTC

size: .
V: TRBV11-3
J: TRBJ2-3
D: TRBD2
CDR3: CASSLGGRAHTQYF
DNA: TGTGCCAGCAGCTTAGGCGGGAGGGCCCATACGCAGTATTTT

size: .
V: TRBV14
J: TRBJ2-2
D: TRBD2
CDR3: CASSAGLVSGELFF
DNA: TGTGCCAGCAGCGCAGGACTAGTATCCGGGGAGCTGTTTTTT

size: .
V: TRBV4-1
J: TRBJ2-7
D: .
CDR3: CASSQVTGTAYEQYF
DNA: TGCGCCAGCAGCCAAGTAACGGGGACTGCCTACGAGCAGTACTTC

size: .
V: TRBV6-5
J: TRBJ1-4
D: .
CDR3: CASSYLDSTNEKLFF
DNA: TGTGCCAGCAGTTACCTGGACTCAACTAATGAAAAACTGTTTTTT

size: once
V: TRBV5-1
J: TRBJ2-7
D: TRBD1
CDR3: CASSPGDSSYEQYF
DNA: TGCGCCAGCAGCCCAGGGGACAGCTCCTACGAGCAGTACTTC

size: .
V: TRBV18
J: TRBJ1-6
D: TRBD1
CDR3: CASSPLQGAGSPLHF
DNA: TGTGCCAGCTCACCACTTCAGGGGGCAGGGTCACCCCTCCACTTT

size: .
V: TRBV5-8
J: TRBJ2-1
D: TRBD2
CDR3: CASRTTGGAENEQFF
DNA: TGTGCCAGCAGGACCACCGGGGGGGCTGAGAATGAGCAGTTCTTC

size: .
V: TRBV9
J: TRBJ1-1
D: .
CDR3: CASSVGTNTEAFF
DNA: TGTGCCAGCAGCGTGGGGACTAACACTGAAGCTTTCTTT

size: few
V: TRBV7-8
J: TRBJ2-7
D: .
CDR3: CASSARVPAYEQYF
DNA: TGTGCCAGCAGCGCCCGGGTCCCAGCCTACGAGCAGTACTTC

size: .
V: TRBV30
J: TRBJ1-2
D: TRBD1
CDR3: CAWSGTGRNYGYTF
DNA: TGTGCCTGGAGCGGGACAGGTCGGAACTATGGCTACACCTTC

size: once
V: TRBV9
J: TRBJ2-3
D: TRBD2
CDR3: CASSPQGGHSTDTQYF
DNA: TGTGCCAGCAGCCCCCAGGGAGGGCACAGCACAGATACGCAGTATTTT

size: .
V: TRBV19
J: TRBJ1-3
D: .
CDR3: CASIPTASGNTIYF
DNA: TGTGCCAGTATTCCGACAGCCTCTGGAAACACCATATATTTT

size: .
V: TRBV5-4
J: TRBJ2-1
D: .
CDR3: CASSLVGASGYNEQFF
DNA: TGTGCCAGCAGCTTGGTGGGGGCTAGCGGTTACAATGAGCAGTTCTTC

size: few
V: TRBV5-1
J: TRBJ1-4
D: TRBD1
CDR3: CASSQGATNEKLFF
DNA: TGCGCCAGCAGCCAGGGGGCTACTAATGAAAAACTGTTTTTT

size: .
V: TRBV7-8
J: TRBJ1-2
D: .
CDR3: CASSSTGIGYTF
DNA: TGTGCCAGCAGCTCTACAGGGATCGGCTACACCTTC

size: .
V: TRBV5-1
J: TRBJ1-1
D: .
CDR3: CASSLGSTNTEAFF
DNA: TGCGCCAGCAGCTTGGGTAGCACCAACACTGAAGCTTTCTTT

size: .
V: TRBV19
J: TRBJ2-7
D: TRBD1
CDR3: CASSRDRTYEQYF
DNA: TGTGCCAGTAGCAGGGACAGGACCTACGAGCAGTACTTC

size: .
V: TRBV18
J: TRBJ2-7
D: TRBD1
CDR3: CASSPRTGDYEQYF
DNA: TGTGCCAGCTCACCGAGAACAGGGGACTACGAGCAGTACTTC

size: .
V: TRBV19
J: TRBJ1-2
D: .
CDR3: CASLPSGVAGGYTF
DNA: TGTGCCAGTCTGCCCTCAGGGGTGGCCGGTGGCTACACCTTC

size: .
V: TRBV13
J: TRBJ2-1
D: TRBD1
CDR3: CASSPRQGSYNEQFF
DNA: TGTGCCAGCAGCCCCCGACAGGGCTCCTACAATGAGCAGTTCTTC

size: .
V: TRBV5-6
J: TRBJ2-7
D: .
CDR3: CASSLGLLPYEQYF
DNA: TGTGCCAGCAGCTTGGGCCTCCTCCCCTACGAGCAGTACTTC

size: few
V: TRBV15
J: TRBJ2-4
D: .
CDR3: CATSRGAGKGTGAKNIQYF
DNA: TGTGCCACCAGCAGAGGGGCGGGGAAAGGCACCGGGGCCAAAAACATTCAGTACTTC

size: .
V: TRBV6-5
J: TRBJ2-1
D: .
CDR3: CASRQTVNNEQFF
DNA: TGTGCCAGCAGACAAACAGTTAACAATGAGCAGTTCTTC

size: .
V: TRBV4-1
J: TRBJ2-7
D: TRBD1
CDR3: CASSPSGTVYEQYF
DNA: TGCGCCAGCAGCCCCTCCGGGACAGTCTACGAGCAGTACTTC

size: once
V: TRBV5-4
J: TRBJ2-7
D: TRBD2
CDR3: CASSLGGTITYEQYF
DNA: TGTGCCAGCAGCTTGGGTGGGACTATAACCTACGAGCAGTACTTC

size: .
V: TRBV13
J: TRBJ2-5
D: .
CDR3: CASSWARDRKETQYF
DNA: TGTGCCAGCAGCTGGGCGAGGGATCGCAAAGAGACCCAGTACTTC

size: once
V: TRBV7-9
J: TRBJ2-7
D: .
CDR3: CASKGVYEQYF
DNA: TGTGCCTCAAAGGGGGTCTACGAGCAGTACTTC

size: .
V: TRBV7-6
J: TRBJ2-2
D: .
CDR3: CASSLEPDSSTGELFF
DNA: TGTGCCAGCAGCTTAGAGCCGGACAGTAGTACCGGGGAGCTGTTTTTT

size: .
V: TRBV2
J: TRBJ1-1
D: .
CDR3: CASSIASGGSF
DNA: TGTGCCAGCAGTATTGCCTCCGGAGGGTCTTTT

size: once
V: TRBV5-6
J: TRBJ2-7
D: .
CDR3: CASSLRGSPWEQYF
DNA: TGTGCCAGCAGCTTGAGAGGCAGCCCTTGGGAGCAGTACTTC

size: .
V: TRBV7-9
J: TRBJ1-1
D: TRBD1
CDR3: CASSLSRGPAHGEAFF
DNA: TGTGCCAGCAGCTTATCGAGGGGGCCGGCGCACGGTGAAGCTTTCTTT

size: .
V: TRBV9
J: TRBJ2-1
D: .
CDR3: CASNPTGTSNNEQFF
DNA: TGTGCCAGCAATCCAACCGGGACTTCCAACAATGAGCAGTTCTTC

size: .
V: TRBV7-8
J: TRBJ1-2
D: TRBD1
CDR3: CASSLVGQGAKGYTF
DNA: TGTGCCAGCAGCTTAGTAGGACAGGGGGCGAAGGGCTACACCTTC

size: .
V: TRBV7-9
J: TRBJ1-2
D: .
CDR3: CASSPLATVNYGYTF
DNA: TGTGCCAGCAGCCCCCTGGCGACAGTTAACTATGGCTACACCTTC